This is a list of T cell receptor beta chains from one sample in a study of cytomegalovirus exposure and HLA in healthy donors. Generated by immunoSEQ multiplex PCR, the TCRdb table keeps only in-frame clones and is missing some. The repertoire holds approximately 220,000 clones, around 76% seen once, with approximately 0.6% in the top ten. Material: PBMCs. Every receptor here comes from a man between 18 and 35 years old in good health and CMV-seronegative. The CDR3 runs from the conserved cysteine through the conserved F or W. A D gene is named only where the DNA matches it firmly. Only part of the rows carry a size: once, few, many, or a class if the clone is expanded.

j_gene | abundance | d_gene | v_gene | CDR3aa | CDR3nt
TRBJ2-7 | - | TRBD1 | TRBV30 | CAWSPGTGDYEQYF | TGTGCCTGGAGTCCCGGGACAGGTGACTACGAGCAGTACTTC
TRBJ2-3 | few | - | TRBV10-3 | CAIRNVQGTDTQYF | TGTGCCATCAGGAACGTACAGGGCACAGATACGCAGTATTTT
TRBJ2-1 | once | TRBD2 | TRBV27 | CASSATSGRSSYNEQFF | TGTGCCAGCAGCGCGACTAGCGGGAGGAGCTCCTACAATGAGCAGTTCTTC
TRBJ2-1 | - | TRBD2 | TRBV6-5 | CASSRASGSLNEQFF | TGTGCCAGCAGTCGCGCTAGCGGGAGTTTAAATGAGCAGTTCTTC
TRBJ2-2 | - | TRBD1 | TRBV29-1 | CSVEKGQGAGGELFF | TGCAGCGTTGAAAAGGGACAGGGTGCGGGCGGGGAGCTGTTTTTT
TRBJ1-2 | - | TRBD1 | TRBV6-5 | CASSSQGALSHGYTF | TGTGCCAGCAGTTCACAGGGGGCGTTAAGCCATGGCTACACCTTC
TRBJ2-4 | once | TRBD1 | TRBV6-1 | CASSEGDSSTYALAKNIQYF | TGTGCCAGCAGTGAAGGGGACAGCTCGACTTACGCCCTAGCCAAAAACATTCAGTACTTC
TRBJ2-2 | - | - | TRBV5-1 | CASRGGQSNTGELFF | TGCGCCAGCAGAGGTGGACAGTCGAACACCGGGGAGCTGTTTTTT
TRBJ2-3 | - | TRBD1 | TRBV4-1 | CASSQDQGGADTQYF | TGCGCCAGCAGCCAAGATCAAGGGGGCGCAGATACGCAGTATTTT
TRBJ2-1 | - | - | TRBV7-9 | CASSLTLQGGSVNEQFF | TGTGCCAGCAGCTTGACCTTGCAGGGAGGCAGCGTCAATGAGCAGTTCTTC
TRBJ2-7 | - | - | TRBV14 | CASSTRFSEQYF | TGTGCCAGCAGCACGAGGTTTTCCGAGCAGTACTTC
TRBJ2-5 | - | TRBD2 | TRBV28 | CASSLGLLAGAKETQYF | TGTGCCAGCAGTTTAGGACTTCTAGCGGGAGCTAAAGAGACCCAGTACTTC
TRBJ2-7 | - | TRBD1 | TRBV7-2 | CASSLGGTGSYEQYF | TGTGCCAGCAGCTTAGGAGGGACAGGGTCCTACGAGCAGTACTTC
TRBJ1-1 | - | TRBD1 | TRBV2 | CASSYTGASTEAFF | TGTGCCAGCAGTTATACAGGGGCGAGTACTGAAGCTTTCTTT
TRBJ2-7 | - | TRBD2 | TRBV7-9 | CSSSLGLAGLSYEQYF | TGTTCCAGCAGCCTGGGACTAGCGGGGCTTTCCTACGAGCAGTACTTC
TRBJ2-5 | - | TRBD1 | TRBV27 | CASSSPGQGVETQYF | TGTGCCAGCAGTTCTCCGGGACAGGGGGTAGAGACCCAGTACTTC
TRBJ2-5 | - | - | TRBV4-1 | CASSQEIVAQETQYF | TGCGCCAGCAGCCAAGAAATAGTCGCCCAAGAGACCCAGTACTTC
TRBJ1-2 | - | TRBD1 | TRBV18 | CASSFGQGADGYTF | TGTGCCAGCTCCTTCGGACAGGGGGCGGATGGCTACACCTTC